A few counts support the clone carrying this T cell receptor beta chain. No antigen is known for it. TCRdb recomputed calls from the multiplex PCR reads with MiXCR, one row per CDR3 protein. The sample has about 230,000 distinct CDR3 sequences; about 30% are singletons. The sample belongs to a study of breast tumors, draining lymph nodes, adjacent tissues. Samples came from axillary lymph nodes draining the breast cancer. Germline CDR1 and CDR2: MNHEY and SVGEGT. V dropped 4 bases and J dropped 4; count of bases not matched to a gene: 4. The CDR3 extends over 14 amino acids. The study's findings and limits: Tumor repertoires ranked between lymph nodes and nontumor tissue in diversity, with V and J gene preferences.

The TCR was taken from a female donor with breast cancer. Some clones in this sample may be carry-over from other donors' samples. The sample taken for sequencing was axillary lymph node tissue. The chain carries TRBV6-2 or TRBV6-3 and TRBJ2-1, with 7 bases aligning to TRBD1. The CDR3 bases are TGTGCCAGCAGTTTAGACAGGGAGTACAATGAGCAGTTCTTC. It yields the protein CASSLDREYNEQFF.